The T cell receptor beta chain under discussion was sequenced for a study of blood T cell repertoires in COVID-19. Looking at the study overall: Some COVID-19 samples were acute and others convalescent; all came from the United States, Italy and Spain. PBMCs, B-cell-depleted T cells, or T cells provided the cDNA or gDNA that made up the material.

The CDR3 is 13 residues long. V was pared by 9 bases and J by 6 bases, with 9 bases of the junction left unmatched. CDR1 is WSHSY, CDR2 SAAADI, per germline. This clone was seen only a few times. Study processing details: Nucleated cell counts were estimated from reference gene primer amplification. Using immunoSEQ multiplex PCR, the repertoire was profiled, and TCRdb retains in-frame clones only, with some absent. V and J calls and clone size are given by that table; D and trimming were obtained from the DNA. This sample has about 120,000 clones, with 79% found just once. The specimen sequenced was peripheral blood. The receptor comes from a man aged 40-50 years with active or convalescent COVID-19. J is TRBJ2-7 and V is TRBV10-2, with 9 bases identical to TRBD1. CDR3 loop: CASSGTGSPEQYF. The CDR3 region has the DNA TGCGCCAGTTCCGGGACAGGGTCTCCCGAGCAGTACTTC.